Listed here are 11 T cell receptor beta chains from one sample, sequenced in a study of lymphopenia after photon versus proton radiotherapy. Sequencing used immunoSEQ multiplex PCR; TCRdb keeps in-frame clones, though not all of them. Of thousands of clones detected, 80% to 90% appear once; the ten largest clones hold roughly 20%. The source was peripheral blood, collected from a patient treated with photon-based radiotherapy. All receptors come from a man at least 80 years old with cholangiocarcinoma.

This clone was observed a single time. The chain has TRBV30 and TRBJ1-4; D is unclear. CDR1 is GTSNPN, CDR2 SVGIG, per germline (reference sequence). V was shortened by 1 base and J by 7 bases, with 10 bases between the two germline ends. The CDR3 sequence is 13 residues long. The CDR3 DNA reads TGTGCCTGGAGTGCATCCATTCGTGAAAAACTGTTTTTT. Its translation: CAWSASIREKLFF.

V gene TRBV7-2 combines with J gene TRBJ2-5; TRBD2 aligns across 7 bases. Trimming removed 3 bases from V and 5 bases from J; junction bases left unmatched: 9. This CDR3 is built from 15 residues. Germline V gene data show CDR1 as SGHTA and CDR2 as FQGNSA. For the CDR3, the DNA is TGTGCCAGCAGCTTGCAGCGGGGTGAGGCGGAGACCCAGTACTTC. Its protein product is CASSLQRGEAETQYF.

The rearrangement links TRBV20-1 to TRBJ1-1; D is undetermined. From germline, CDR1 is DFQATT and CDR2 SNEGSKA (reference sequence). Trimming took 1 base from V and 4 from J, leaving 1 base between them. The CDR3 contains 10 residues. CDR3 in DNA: TGCAGTGCTAGAGCCACTGAAGCTTTCTTT. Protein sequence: CSARATEAFF.

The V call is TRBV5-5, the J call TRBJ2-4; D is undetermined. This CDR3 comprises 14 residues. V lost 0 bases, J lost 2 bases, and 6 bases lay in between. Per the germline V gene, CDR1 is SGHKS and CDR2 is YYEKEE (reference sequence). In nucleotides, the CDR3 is TGTGCCAGCAGCTTGGAGGGATCCAAAAACATTCAGTACTTC. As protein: CASSLEGSKNIQYF.

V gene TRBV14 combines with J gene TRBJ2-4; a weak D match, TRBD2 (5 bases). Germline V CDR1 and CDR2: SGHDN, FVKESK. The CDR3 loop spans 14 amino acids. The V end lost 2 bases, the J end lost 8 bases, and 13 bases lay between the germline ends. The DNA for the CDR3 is TGTGCCAGCAGCCAATGGATGGGAGTGGACATTCAGTACTTC. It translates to CASSQWMGVDIQYF.

CDR3 nucleotides: TGTGCCAGTAGTTATTACCAAGACAGAAATCAGCCCCAGCATTTT. It translates to CASSYYQDRNQPQHF. The chain has TRBV19 and TRBJ1-5; tentative D call: TRBD1 (5 bases). Trimming left V 5 bases short and J 4 bases short, with 15 bases between. This CDR3 comprises 15 residues. Per the germline V gene, CDR1 is LNHDA and CDR2 is SQIVND (reference sequence).

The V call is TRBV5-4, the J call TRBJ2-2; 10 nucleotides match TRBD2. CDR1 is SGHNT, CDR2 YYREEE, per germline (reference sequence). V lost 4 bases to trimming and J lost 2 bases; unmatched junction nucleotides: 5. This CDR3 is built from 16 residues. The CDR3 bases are TGTGCCAGCAGCCAGGGACTAGCGATTAACACCGGGGAGCTGTTTTTT. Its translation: CASSQGLAINTGELFF.

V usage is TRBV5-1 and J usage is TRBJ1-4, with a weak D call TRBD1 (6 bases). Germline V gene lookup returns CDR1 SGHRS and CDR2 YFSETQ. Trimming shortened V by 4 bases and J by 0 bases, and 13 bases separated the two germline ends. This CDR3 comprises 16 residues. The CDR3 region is CASSPEAGATNEKLFF. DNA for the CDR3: TGCGCCAGCAGCCCGGAGGCAGGGGCAACTAATGAAAAACTGTTTTTT.

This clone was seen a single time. This CDR3 reads CATRQPNYGYTF. Here the CDR3 DNA reads TGTGCCACCCGACAGCCCAACTATGGCTACACCTTC. The gene calls are TRBV6-1 and TRBJ1-2; perhaps TRBD1 as D (5 bases). The V end lost 10 bases, the J end lost 2 bases, and 11 bases lay between the germline ends. The CDR3 has 12 amino acids. Germline-derived CDR1 and CDR2 are MNHNS and SASEGT.

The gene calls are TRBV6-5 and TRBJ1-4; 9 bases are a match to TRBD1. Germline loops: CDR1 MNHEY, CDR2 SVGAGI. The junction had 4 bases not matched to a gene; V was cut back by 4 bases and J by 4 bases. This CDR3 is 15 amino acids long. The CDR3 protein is CASSSGQGINEKLFF. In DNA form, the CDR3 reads TGTGCCAGCAGTTCGGGACAGGGAATTAATGAAAAACTGTTTTTT.

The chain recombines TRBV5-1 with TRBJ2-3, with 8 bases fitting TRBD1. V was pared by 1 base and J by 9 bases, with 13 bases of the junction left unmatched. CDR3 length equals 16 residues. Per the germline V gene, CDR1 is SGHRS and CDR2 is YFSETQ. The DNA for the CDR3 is TGCGCCAGCAGCTTGAACTTTGAGACAGGGGCACGAACGCAGTATTTT. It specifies CASSLNFETGARTQYF.